Following are 9 T cell receptor beta chains from one sample sequenced in a study of shared clonotypes between healthy human individuals. Generated by immunoSEQ multiplex PCR, the TCRdb table keeps only in-frame clones and is missing some. Of fewer than 1 million clones listed, 90% to 98% are singletons. CD45RO-negative CD8 cells positively selected for CCR7 made up the naive population, which excluded terminally differentiated effector memory CD45RA+ cells. What was sequenced was naive CD8+ T cells sorted from blood. These receptors originate from a man aged 25-40 years in good health.

The rearrangement joins TRBV5-1 to TRBJ2-1; a weak D match, TRBD1 (10 bases). V was cut by 4 bases and J by 5 bases, with 31 bases left in between. CDR3 length equals 20 residues. Looked up from germline, CDR1 is SGHRS and CDR2 is YFSETQ. CDR3 region: CASSTRQGASAGGPNNEQFF. The CDR3 DNA reads as TGCGCCAGCAGCACCCGACAGGGGGCTTCTGCGGGAGGGCCGAACAATGAGCAGTTCTTC.

The chain employs TRBV5-4 and TRBJ2-1; possible D gene TRBD2, 5 bases. This CDR3 comprises 13 residues. The ends were cut back, 4 bases at V and 5 bases at J, with 10 bases in the middle. Germline CDR1 and CDR2: SGHNT and YYREEE (reference sequence). CDR3 DNA: TGTGCCAGCAGCCGAGCTAGCAACAATGAGCAGTTCTTC. Protein sequence: CASSRASNNEQFF.

The chain combines TRBV4-1 with TRBJ1-1; perhaps TRBD1 as D (6 bases). The CDR3 is 15 amino acids. Germline CDR1 MGHRA, CDR2 YSYEKL. V dropped 3 bases and J dropped 2 bases, with 13 bases sitting between them. DNA for the CDR3: TGCGCCAGCAGCCAGGTACAGGGTGGAAACACTGAAGCTTTCTTT. It encodes CASSQVQGGNTEAFF.

The V and J genes are TRBV6-4 and TRBJ2-2; the match to TRBD1 covers 7 bases. The CDR3 contains 18 residues. Germline assignment: CDR1 MRHNA and CDR2 SNTAGT. The trim removed 4 bases at V and 0 bases at J, leaving 11 bases unmatched. This CDR3 reads CASSAWPQGDSNTGELFF. In DNA form, the CDR3 reads TGTGCCAGCAGTGCCTGGCCCCAGGGGGATTCGAACACCGGGGAGCTGTTTTTT.

This chain joins TRBV9 and TRBJ2-2; TRBD2 matches 7 bases. CDR3 length: 17 residues. Germline lookup yields CDR1 SGDLS and CDR2 YYNGEE. J gave up 4 bases and V 0 bases, and 9 bases lay outside the gene matches. The CDR3 DNA sequence: TGTGCCAGCAGCGTAGTCGTGGGAGGGACTTCCACCGGGGAGCTGTTTTTT. Protein sequence: CASSVVVGGTSTGELFF. Variable domain in full (rest from reference TRBV9 and TRBJ2-2): DSGVTQTPKHLITATGQRVTLRCSPRSGDLSVYWYQQSLDQGLQFLIQYYNGEERAKGNILERFSAQQFPDLHSELNLSSLELGDSALYFCASSVVVGGTSTGELFFGEGSRLTVL.

This sequence joins TRBV29-1 and TRBJ2-3, with 8 nucleotides matching TRBD2. Germline CDR1 and CDR2: SQVTM and ANQGSEA. The CDR3 length is 16 residues. V was pared by 0 bases and J by 4 bases, with 9 bases of the junction left unmatched. CDR3 sequence reads: CSVEESREGPPDTQYF. The CDR3, as DNA: TGCAGCGTTGAAGAAAGCCGGGAGGGCCCCCCAGATACGCAGTATTTT.

The CDR3 DNA sequence: TGTGCCAGCAGCCAGAGGGGCCCGGGTATAGCGGGAGTTGAGCAGTTCTTC. Its translation is CASSQRGPGIAGVEQFF. The chain links TRBV14 to TRBJ2-1; TRBD2 agrees at 9 bases. Germline V lookup: CDR1 SGHDN, CDR2 FVKESK. The CDR3 loop spans 17 amino acids. The V segment lost 3 bases and the J segment 9 bases; nucleotides outside the gene matches: 15.

The sample holds one count of this clone. The chain employs TRBV27 and TRBJ1-2, with 10 positions matching TRBD1. CDR3 length: 16 amino acids. Germline CDR1 and CDR2: MNHEY and SMNVEV (reference sequence). V was pared by 0 bases and J by 8 bases, with 9 bases of the junction left unmatched. The CDR3 nucleotides read TGTGCCAGCAGTTTATCGGGAGGGACAGGGGACTGGGGCTACACCTTC. This gives the protein CASSLSGGTGDWGYTF.

The chain is built from TRBV7-9 and TRBJ2-1, with 12 bases aligning to TRBD2. There are 18 residues in the CDR3. Losses at the gene ends were 5 bases for V and 7 bases for J; bases not matched to a gene: 15. Germline values: CDR1 SEHNR, CDR2 FQNEAQ (reference sequence). The CDR3 here is CASSRAKLGLAGTNEQFF. The CDR3 nucleotides read TGTGCCAGCAGCAGAGCAAAACTCGGACTAGCGGGAACAAATGAGCAGTTCTTC.